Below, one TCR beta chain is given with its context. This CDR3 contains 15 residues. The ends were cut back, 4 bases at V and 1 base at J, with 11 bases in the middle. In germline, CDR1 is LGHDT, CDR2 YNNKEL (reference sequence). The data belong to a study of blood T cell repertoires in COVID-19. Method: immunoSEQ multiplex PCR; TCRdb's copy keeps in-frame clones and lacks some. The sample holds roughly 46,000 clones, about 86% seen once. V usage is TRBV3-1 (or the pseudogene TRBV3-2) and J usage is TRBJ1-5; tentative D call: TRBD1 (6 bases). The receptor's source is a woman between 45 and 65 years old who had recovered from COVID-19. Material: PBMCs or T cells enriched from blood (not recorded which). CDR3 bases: TGTGCCAGCAGCCCGGGGACAACAAGCAATCAGCCCCAGCATTTT. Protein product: CASSPGTTSNQPQHF.